The next 18 T cell receptor beta chains were all read from a single sample in a study of tumor-infiltrating lymphocytes in primary liver carcinoma. A primer in the constant region served to generate TCR beta cDNA from roughly 550 ng of total RNA. Modified slightly, ARM-PCR produced TCR beta libraries over three nested multiplex PCR rounds. A C-beta reverse primer and TRBV1-TRBV30 forward primers served in each of the first two PCR rounds, at about 10 cycles apiece. TCRdb used MiXCR to reprocess the multiplex PCR reads, holding one entry per CDR3 protein. The sample gives fewer than 75,000 distinct CDR3 sequences, roughly two thirds of which show up once; around two fifths is in the top ten. Extraction of RNA together with DNA used 20-30 mg of unsorted bulk tissue. The specimen was liver tumor tissue from sampling region 4. Subset defined: tumor region T4, right-lateral pole. All receptors derive from a man aged 35 to 55 with primary liver carcinoma and hepatitis B virus infection.

V usage is TRBV12-3 or TRBV12-4 and J usage is TRBJ1-1; perhaps TRBD1 as D (6 bases). CDR3 length equals 13 residues. The CDR3 spells CVNSRGAGTEAFF. The CDR3 region has the DNA TGTGTCAACAGTAGGGGGGCAGGGACTGAAGCTTTCTTT.

As concerns this clonotype: The junction shows a germline mismatch at one end, possibly a read error. The CDR3 protein is CASSLDGNYDYTF. CDR3 nucleotides: TGTGCTAGCAGCTTAGATGGGAACTATGACTACACCTTC. The chain employs TRBV11-2 and TRBJ1-2; D gene ambiguous. Germline values: CDR1 SGHAT, CDR2 FQNNGV. CDR3 length: 13 residues.

This clonotype was counted many times. V and J are TRBV5-6 and TRBJ2-3; the D gene is possibly TRBD2 (5 bases). The V and J ends lost 4 bases and 2 bases respectively, with 11 bases between them. CDR3 length equals 14 residues. Germline lookup yields CDR1 SGHDT and CDR2 YYEEEE. This chain's CDR3 is CASSRGRLTDTQYF. The CDR3 DNA follows: TGTGCCAGCAGCCGGGGAAGGCTCACAGATACGCAGTATTTT. Combining the CDR3 with reference TRBV5-6 and TRBJ2-3 gives the whole variable domain DAGVTQSPTHLIKTRGQQVTLRCSPKSGHDTVSWYQQALGQGPQFIFQYYEEEERQRGNFPDRFSGHQFPNYSSELNVNALLLGDSALYLCASSRGRLTDTQYFGPGTRLTVL.

As to this clonotype: Being one base from a much bigger clone, this may be a read error. The chain is built from TRBV2 and TRBJ2-3, with 9 bases lining up with TRBD2. Germline V lookup: CDR1 SNHLY, CDR2 FYNNEI. The CDR3 contains 14 residues. CDR3 loop: CASSSGIRTDAQYF. CDR3 DNA: TGTGCCAGCTCTAGCGGGATACGAACAGATGCGCAGTATTTT.

As for this clonotype: Germline is not matched at one junction end, which may reflect a read error. The rearrangement joins TRBV14 to TRBJ1-1, with 7 bases matching TRBD1. The CDR3 contains 15 residues. Germline V gene sequence: CDR1 SGHDN, CDR2 FVKESK. CDR3 sequence reads: CASNQDSRDSSEAFF. As DNA, the CDR3 is TGTGCCAGCAACCAAGATTCCCGGGACAGTTCGGAAGCTTTCTTT.

A word on this clonotype: A read error may explain this, as a much larger clone is one base away. The rearrangement uses TRBV11-3 and TRBJ2-5, with TRBD1 matching over 7 bases. The CDR3 runs to 14 residues. V lost 5 bases and J lost 8; bases outside the gene matches: 11. Germline CDR1 SGHNT, CDR2 YENEEA. The CDR3 region is CASSPGTAHGTQYF. The CDR3 DNA is TGTGCCAGCAGCCCCGGGACAGCGCATGGTACCCAGTACTTC.

This clonotype turned up a few times. Its ends do not fully match the called genes, so a read error is possible. This chain joins TRBV6-5 and TRBJ1-5; 9 positions match TRBD1. Germline V CDR1 and CDR2: MNHEY, SVGAGI. The CDR3 contains 14 residues. The CDR3 nucleotides are TGTACCAGCAGTCCCGGGACAGGGAAGGGCCCCCAGCATTTT. Encoded protein: CTSSPGTGKGPQHF.

Comment on this clonotype: Given a much more abundant clone one base away, this may be a read error. This chain links TRBV11-2 with TRBJ2-1, with D unclear. CDR1 SGHAT and CDR2 FQNNGV come from the germline V gene. There are 14 residues in the CDR3. The CDR3 DNA follows: TGTGCCAGCAGCTCCGCTGCAGGCAGTAATGGGCAGTTCTTC. Residues: CASSSAAGSNGQFF.

As to this clonotype: The CDR3 ends on some other residue instead of the conserved phenylalanine or tryptophan, so this is likely a read error. The V gene is TRBV29-1, the J gene TRBJ2-7, with D perhaps TRBD1 (5 bases). Per the germline V gene, CDR1 is SQVTM and CDR2 is ANQGSEA. CDR3 size: 13 residues. Trimming took off 6 bases at V and 0 bases at J, with 12 bases between the two ends. CDR3 nucleotide sequence: TGCAGCGTGACAGTCCCCCCCTCCTACGAGCAGTACCTC. Amino acid sequence: CSVTVPPSYEQYL.

CDR3 sequence (DNA): TGTGCCACCCTGAACAGGGCAAACACTGGGGCTTTCTTT. Its protein product is CATLNRANTGAFF. This chain links TRBV28 with TRBJ1-1, with D possibly TRBD1 on 6 matching bases. This CDR3 region has 13 residues. V lost 10 bases to trimming and J lost 11 bases, with 23 bases between them. The germline V gene encodes CDR1 MDHEN and CDR2 SYDVKM.

The J gene is TRBJ1-4, the V gene TRBV29-1, with D unclear. V was trimmed by 4 bases and J by 8 bases, leaving 8 bases between them. The CDR3 extends over 11 amino acids. Looked up from germline, CDR1 is SQVTM and CDR2 is ANQGSEA. CDR3 nucleotides: TGCAGCGTTGGGATAGTCGAAAAACTGTTTTTT. It encodes CSVGIVEKLFF. Complete variable domain (other parts from reference TRBV29-1 and TRBJ1-4): SAVISQKPSRDICQRGTSLTIQCQVDSQVTMMFWYRQQPGQSLTLIATANQGSEATYESGFVIDKFPISRPNLTFSTLTVSNMSPEDSSIYLCSVGIVEKLFFGSGTQLSVL.

The gene calls are TRBV5-4 and TRBJ1-1, with D unresolved. Germline loops: CDR1 SGHNT, CDR2 YYREEE (reference sequence). The CDR3 is 13 residues long. Trimming took 0 bases from V and 6 from J, leaving 9 bases between them. CDR3 DNA: TGTGCCAGCAGCTTGGTGGGAATACCTGAAGCTTTCTTT. As protein: CASSLVGIPEAFF.

A word on this clonotype: A junction boundary mismatches the germline segment, possibly from a read error. The V gene is TRBV11-2, the J gene TRBJ1-5; possible D gene TRBD1, 6 bases. CDR3 length: 15 residues. From germline, CDR1 is SGHAT and CDR2 FQNNGV. The CDR3 bases are TGTGCCAGCAGTTTAGAGATGGGGGGCAATCAGCCCCGGCATTTT. Amino acids: CASSLEMGGNQPRHF.

This clonotype was counted a single time. A read error is likely, as this CDR3 ends without the conserved phenylalanine or tryptophan. The V and J genes are TRBV6-2 or TRBV6-3 and TRBJ2-1; D is perhaps TRBD2 (5 bases). CDR1 is MNHEY and CDR2 is SVGEGT in the germline V gene. The V gene lost 2 bases and the J gene lost 6 bases, with 14 bases spanning the gap. This CDR3 has 15 amino acids. CDR3 coding DNA: TGTGCCAGCAGTTACACGGTGGGAGACCTCAATGAGCAGTTCCTC. This encodes CASSYTVGDLNEQFL.

This clonotype was seen once. One junction end does not reproduce the germline sequence, and a read error may be involved. The V call is TRBV28, the J call TRBJ1-5; D ambiguous. The germline CDR1 and CDR2 sequences are MDHEN and SYDVKM. The CDR3 length is 16 residues. DNA of the CDR3: TGTGCCATCAGTTTACGTCCCGGCAGGTCGCTGTCGCCCCAGCATTTT. Translating it yields CAISLRPGRSLSPQHF.

The sample holds one count of this clonotype. The CDR3: CVRSLYRLINEQFF. DNA of the CDR3: TGTGTCAGAAGCTTATACCGGCTAATTAATGAGCAGTTCTTC. V and J are TRBV11-2 and TRBJ2-1, with D unclear. The CDR3 totals 14 residues. Germline V CDR1 and CDR2: SGHAT, FQNNGV.

This clonotype was observed a handful of times. A clone one base away is much larger, so this may be a read error. The rearrangement joins TRBV7-9 to TRBJ1-1; weak D call: TRBD1 (5 bases). Germline V lookup: CDR1 SEHNR, CDR2 FQNEAQ (reference sequence). This CDR3 is built from 15 residues. The chain's CDR3 is CANAVWGDPNTDAFF. The DNA for the CDR3 is TGTGCCAACGCAGTGTGGGGGGACCCCAACACTGACGCTTTCTTT.

With respect to this clonotype: One junction end disagrees with the germline gene, perhaps due to a read error. CDR3 sequence reads: CASSRTSASNGETRYF. The CDR3 bases are TGCGCCAGCAGCAGGACTAGCGCGAGTAACGGGGAGACCCGGTACTTC. The J gene is TRBJ2-5, the V gene TRBV5-1; TRBD2 matches at 9 bases. The germline gives CDR1 SGHRS, CDR2 YFSETQ. The CDR3 extends over 16 amino acids. Filled out from reference TRBV5-1 and TRBJ2-5, the complete variable domain reads KAGVTQTPRYLIKTRGQQVTLSCSPISGHRSVSWYQQTPGQGLQFLFEYFSETQRNKGNFPGRFSGRQFSNSRSEMNVSTLELGDSALYLCASSRTSASNGETRYFGPGTRLLVL.